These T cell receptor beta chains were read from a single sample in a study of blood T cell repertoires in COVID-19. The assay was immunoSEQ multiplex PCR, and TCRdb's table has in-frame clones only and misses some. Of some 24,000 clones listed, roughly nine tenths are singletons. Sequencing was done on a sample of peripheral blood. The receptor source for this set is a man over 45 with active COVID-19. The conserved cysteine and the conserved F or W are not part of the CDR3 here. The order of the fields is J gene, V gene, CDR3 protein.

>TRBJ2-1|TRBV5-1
ASSLVPGAYNEQF
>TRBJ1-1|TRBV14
ASSQGLDAAGAF
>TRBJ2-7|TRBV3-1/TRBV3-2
ASSQENRGREQY
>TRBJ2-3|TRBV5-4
ASSLGVGGATDTQY
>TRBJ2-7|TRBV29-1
SGLDGLSYEQY
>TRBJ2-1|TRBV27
ASSLWGDILAGDSYNEQF
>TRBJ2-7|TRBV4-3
ASSQDRGQGYEQY
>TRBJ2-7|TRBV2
ASSLAGTKYEQY
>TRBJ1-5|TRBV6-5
ASSRDRNQPQH
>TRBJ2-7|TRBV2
ASTAGSYEQY
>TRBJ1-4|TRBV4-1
ASRAILRDEKLF
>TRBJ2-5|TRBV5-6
ASSEPGLGRETQY
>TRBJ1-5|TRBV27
ASSRLRDQPQH
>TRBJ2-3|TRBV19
ASSGTSGGATTDTQY
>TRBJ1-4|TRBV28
ASSRGGEEEKLF
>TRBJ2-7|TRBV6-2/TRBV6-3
ASSLIRPDIVLYYEQY
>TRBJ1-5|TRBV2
ASTTDRGPDQPQH
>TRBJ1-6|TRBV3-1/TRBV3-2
ASSPQGVLNSPLH
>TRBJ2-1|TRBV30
AWSGLANEQF
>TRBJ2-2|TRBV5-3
ARSLGQGLFIAELF
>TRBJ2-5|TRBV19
ASSAGLQGGQETQY
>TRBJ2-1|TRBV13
ASSLGGGVSNEQF
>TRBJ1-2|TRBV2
ASSEWTPNYGYT
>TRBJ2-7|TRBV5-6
ASSLIAGVAYEQY
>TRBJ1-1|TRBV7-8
ASSPRVSWGTGTEAF
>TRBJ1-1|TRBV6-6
ASSRRRQGAVDEAF
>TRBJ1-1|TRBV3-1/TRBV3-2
ASSPRGGMNTEAF
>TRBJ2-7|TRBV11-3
ASSLETNYEQY
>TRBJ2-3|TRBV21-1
ASSRLEPGTSLTDTQY